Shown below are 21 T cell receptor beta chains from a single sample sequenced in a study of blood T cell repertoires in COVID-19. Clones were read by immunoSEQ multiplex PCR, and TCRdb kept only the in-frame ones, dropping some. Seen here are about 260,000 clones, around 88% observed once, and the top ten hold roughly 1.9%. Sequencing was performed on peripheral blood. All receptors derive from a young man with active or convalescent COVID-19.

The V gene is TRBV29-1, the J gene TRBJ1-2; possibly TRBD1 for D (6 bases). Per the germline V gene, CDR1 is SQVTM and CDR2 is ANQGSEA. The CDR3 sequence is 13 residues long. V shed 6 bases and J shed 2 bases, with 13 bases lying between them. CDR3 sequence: CSVNRDHNYGYTF. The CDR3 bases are TGCAGCGTCAACAGGGACCACAACTATGGCTACACCTTC.

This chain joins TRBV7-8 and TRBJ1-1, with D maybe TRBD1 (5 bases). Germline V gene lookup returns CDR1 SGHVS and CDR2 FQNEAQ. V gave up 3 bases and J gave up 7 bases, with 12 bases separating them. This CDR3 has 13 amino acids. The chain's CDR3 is CASSLQGLSEAFF. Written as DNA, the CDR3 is TGTGCCAGCAGCTTGCAGGGACTAAGTGAAGCTTTCTTT.

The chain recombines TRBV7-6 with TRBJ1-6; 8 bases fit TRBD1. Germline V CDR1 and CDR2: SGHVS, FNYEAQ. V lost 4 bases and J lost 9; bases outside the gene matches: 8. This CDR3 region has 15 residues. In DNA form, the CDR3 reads TGTGCCAGCAGCTGGGGAACAGGGGGGGCTTCACCCCTCCACTTT. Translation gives CASSWGTGGASPLHF.

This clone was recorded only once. The CDR3 protein is CASSSRGRGVDTQYF. The DNA for the CDR3 is TGTGCCAGCAGCTCGCGGGGCAGGGGGGTAGATACGCAGTATTTT. The chain combines TRBV7-2 with TRBJ2-3, with a possible D match to TRBD1 (7 bases). Deletions cut 4 bases from V and 5 bases from J, with 16 bases between. CDR1 and CDR2 (germline): SGHTA, FQGNSA. The CDR3 length is 15 residues. Using reference TRBV7-2 and TRBJ2-3 for the parts outside the CDR3, the full variable domain is GAGVSQSPSNKVTEKGKDVELRCDPISGHTALYWYRQSLGQGLEFLIYFQGNSAPDKSGLPSDRFSAERTGGSVSTLTIQRTQQEDSAVYLCASSSRGRGVDTQYFGPGTRLTVL.

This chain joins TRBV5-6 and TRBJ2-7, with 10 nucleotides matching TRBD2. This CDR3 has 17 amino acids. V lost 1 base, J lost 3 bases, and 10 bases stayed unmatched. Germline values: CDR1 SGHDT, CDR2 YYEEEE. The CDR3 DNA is TGTGCCAGCAGCTTGCCTAGCGGGGGCCTAAACAGCTACGAGCAGTACTTC. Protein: CASSLPSGGLNSYEQYF.

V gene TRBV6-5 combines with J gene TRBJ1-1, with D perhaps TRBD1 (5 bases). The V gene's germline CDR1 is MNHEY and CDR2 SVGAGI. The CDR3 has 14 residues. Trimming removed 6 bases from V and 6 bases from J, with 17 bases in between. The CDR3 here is CASRPGLAYAEAFF. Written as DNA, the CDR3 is TGTGCCAGCAGACCAGGGTTGGCTTACGCTGAAGCTTTCTTT.

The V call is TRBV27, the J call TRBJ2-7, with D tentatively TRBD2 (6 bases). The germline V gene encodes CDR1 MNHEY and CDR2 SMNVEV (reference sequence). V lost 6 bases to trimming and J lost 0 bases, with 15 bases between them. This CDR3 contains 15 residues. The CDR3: CASSISGLHSYEQYF. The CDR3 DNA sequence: TGTGCCAGCAGCATTTCGGGACTTCACTCCTACGAGCAGTACTTC.

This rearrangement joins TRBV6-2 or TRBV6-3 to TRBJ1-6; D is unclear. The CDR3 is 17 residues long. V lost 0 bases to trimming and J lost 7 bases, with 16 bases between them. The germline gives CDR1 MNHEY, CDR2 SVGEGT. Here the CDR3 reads CASSYSLFWRLNSPLHF. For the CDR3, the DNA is TGTGCCAGCAGTTACTCTTTGTTCTGGAGATTAAATTCACCCCTCCACTTT.

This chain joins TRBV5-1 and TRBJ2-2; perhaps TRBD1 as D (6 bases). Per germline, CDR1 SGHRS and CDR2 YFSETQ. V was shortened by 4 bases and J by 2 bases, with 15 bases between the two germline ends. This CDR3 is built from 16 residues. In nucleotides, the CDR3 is TGCGCCAGCAGCCCTGATCGGACAGTAAACACCGGGGAGCTGTTTTTT. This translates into CASSPDRTVNTGELFF.

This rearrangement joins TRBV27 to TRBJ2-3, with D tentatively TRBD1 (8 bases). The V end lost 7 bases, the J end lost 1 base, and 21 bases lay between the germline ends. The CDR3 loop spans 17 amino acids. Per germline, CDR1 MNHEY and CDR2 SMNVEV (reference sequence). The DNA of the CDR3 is TGTGCCAGCAATCTGCATACACAGGGGGGGGGCACAGATACGCAGTATTTT. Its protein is CASNLHTQGGGTDTQYF.

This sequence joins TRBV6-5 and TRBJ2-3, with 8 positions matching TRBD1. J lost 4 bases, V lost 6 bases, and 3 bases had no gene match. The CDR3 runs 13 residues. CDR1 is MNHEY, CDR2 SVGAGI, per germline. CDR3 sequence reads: CASRDRDPDTQYF. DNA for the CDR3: TGTGCCAGCAGGGACAGGGATCCAGATACGCAGTATTTT.

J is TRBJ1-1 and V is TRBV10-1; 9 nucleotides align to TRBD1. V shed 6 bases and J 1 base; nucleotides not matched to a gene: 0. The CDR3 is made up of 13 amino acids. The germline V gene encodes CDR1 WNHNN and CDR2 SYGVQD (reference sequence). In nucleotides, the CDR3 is TGCGCCAGCAGGGGACAGGGGAACACTGAAGCTTTCTTT. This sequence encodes CASRGQGNTEAFF.

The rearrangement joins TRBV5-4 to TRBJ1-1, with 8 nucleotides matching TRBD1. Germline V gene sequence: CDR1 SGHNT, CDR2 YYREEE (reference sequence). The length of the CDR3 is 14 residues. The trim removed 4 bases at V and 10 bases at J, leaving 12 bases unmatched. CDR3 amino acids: CASSPTSGQGVAFF. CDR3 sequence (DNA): TGTGCCAGCAGCCCAACAAGCGGACAGGGAGTAGCTTTCTTT. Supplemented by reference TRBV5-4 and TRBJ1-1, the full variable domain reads ETGVTQSPTHLIKTRGQQVTLRCSSQSGHNTVSWYQQALGQGPQFIFQYYREEENGRGNFPPRFSGLQFPNYSSELNVNALELDDSALYLCASSPTSGQGVAFFGQGTRLTVV.

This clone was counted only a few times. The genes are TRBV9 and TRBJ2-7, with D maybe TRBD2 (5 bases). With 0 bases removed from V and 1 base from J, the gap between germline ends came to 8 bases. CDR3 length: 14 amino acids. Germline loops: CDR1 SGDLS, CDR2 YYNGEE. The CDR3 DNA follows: TGTGCCAGCAGCGTAGCTGAGGGATCCTACGAGCAGTACTTC. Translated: CASSVAEGSYEQYF.

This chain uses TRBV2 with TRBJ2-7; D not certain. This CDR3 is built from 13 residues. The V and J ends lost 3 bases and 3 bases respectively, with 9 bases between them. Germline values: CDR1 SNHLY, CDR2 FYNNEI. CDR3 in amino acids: CASSDRQDYEQYF. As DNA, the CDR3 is TGTGCCAGCAGTGATCGTCAGGACTACGAGCAGTACTTC.

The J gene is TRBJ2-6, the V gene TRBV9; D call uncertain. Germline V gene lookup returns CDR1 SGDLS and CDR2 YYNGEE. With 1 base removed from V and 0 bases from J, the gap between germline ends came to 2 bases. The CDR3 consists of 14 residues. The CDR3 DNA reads TGTGCCAGCAGCGTACTCTCTGGGGCCAACGTCCTGACTTTC. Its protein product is CASSVLSGANVLTF.

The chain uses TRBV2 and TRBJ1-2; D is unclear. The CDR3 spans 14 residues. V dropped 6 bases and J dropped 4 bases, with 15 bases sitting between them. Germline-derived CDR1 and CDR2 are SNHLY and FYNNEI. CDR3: CASRAPQASYGYTF. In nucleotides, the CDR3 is TGTGCCAGCAGGGCCCCCCAGGCTTCCTATGGCTACACCTTC. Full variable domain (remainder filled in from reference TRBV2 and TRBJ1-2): EPEVTQTPSHQVTQMGQEVILRCVPISNHLYFYWYRQILGQKVEFLVSFYNNEISEKSEIFDDQFSVERPDGSNFTLKIRSTKLEDSAMYFCASRAPQASYGYTFGSGTRLTVV.

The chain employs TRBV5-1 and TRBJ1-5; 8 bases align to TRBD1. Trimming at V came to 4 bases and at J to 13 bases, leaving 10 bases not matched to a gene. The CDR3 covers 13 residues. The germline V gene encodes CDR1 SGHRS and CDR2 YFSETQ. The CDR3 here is CASSTEQGDLQHF. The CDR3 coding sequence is TGCGCCAGCAGCACGGAACAGGGGGACCTTCAGCATTTT.

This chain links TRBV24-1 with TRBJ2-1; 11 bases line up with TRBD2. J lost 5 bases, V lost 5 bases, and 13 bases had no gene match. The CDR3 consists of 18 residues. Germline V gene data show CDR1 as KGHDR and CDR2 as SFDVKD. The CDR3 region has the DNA TGTGCCACCAGTGGAGTAGCGGGGGGGCCCTCACGCCACAATGAGCAGTTCTTC. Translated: CATSGVAGGPSRHNEQFF.

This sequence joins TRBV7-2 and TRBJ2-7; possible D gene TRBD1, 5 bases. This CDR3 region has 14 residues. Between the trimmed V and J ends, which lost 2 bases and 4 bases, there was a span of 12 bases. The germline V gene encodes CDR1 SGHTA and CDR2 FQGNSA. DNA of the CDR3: TGTGCCAGCAGCTTACTCGGCAGGGCGTACGAGCAGTACTTC. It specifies CASSLLGRAYEQYF. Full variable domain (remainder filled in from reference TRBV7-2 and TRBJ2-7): GAGVSQSPSNKVTEKGKDVELRCDPISGHTALYWYRQSLGQGLEFLIYFQGNSAPDKSGLPSDRFSAERTGGSVSTLTIQRTQQEDSAVYLCASSLLGRAYEQYFGPGTRLTVT.

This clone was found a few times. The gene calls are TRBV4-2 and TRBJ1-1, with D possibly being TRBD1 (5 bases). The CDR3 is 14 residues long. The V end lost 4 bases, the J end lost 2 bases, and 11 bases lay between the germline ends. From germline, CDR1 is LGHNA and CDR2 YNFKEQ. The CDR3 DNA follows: TGTGCCAGCAGCCGGGGGGACGGAAACACTGAAGCTTTCTTT. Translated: CASSRGDGNTEAFF.